A single sample gave rise to the 8 T cell receptor beta chains below, sequenced in a study of neurological immune-mediated disorders. Each CDR3 protein gets one entry after TCRdb re-called the 5' RACE reads with MiXCR. This sample carries some 60,000 distinct CDR3 sequences, around 5.2% of them seen once, and the ten largest clones take approximately 3.5%. Sequenced: PBMCs. The source is a woman aged 45-65 years with multiple sclerosis.

Comment on this clonotype: A much larger clone is a single base away; this may be a read error. V and J are TRBV7-9 and TRBJ1-1; the D is unclear. The CDR3 sequence is 12 residues long. Per germline, CDR1 SEHNR and CDR2 FQNEAQ (reference sequence). The CDR3 loop is CPSSFPDGEAFF. CDR3 nucleotide sequence: TGTCCCAGCAGCTTCCCGGACGGAGAAGCTTTCTTT.

Worth noting for this clonotype: This may be a read error: a much more frequent sequence differs by one nucleotide. The chain carries TRBV28 and TRBJ2-1; no firm D call. The germline V gene has CDR1 MDHEN and CDR2 SYDVKM. The CDR3 extends over 12 amino acids. The DNA of the CDR3 is TGTGTCAGCAGTTTATTGCAGGATGAGCAGTTCTTC. It encodes CVSSLLQDEQFF.

This clonotype was picked up many times. The J gene is TRBJ2-5, the V gene TRBV20-1, with 7 bases aligning to TRBD2. The V segment lost 7 bases and the J segment 2 bases; nucleotides outside the gene matches: 1. Germline V gene data show CDR1 as DFQATT and CDR2 as SNEGSKA (reference sequence). The CDR3 is 11 amino acids. The CDR3 is CSGAGQETQYF. The DNA for the CDR3 is TGCAGTGGAGCGGGGCAAGAGACCCAGTACTTC.

This clonotype was recorded many times. V and J are TRBV9 and TRBJ2-3; 8 bases align to TRBD2. The V segment lost 4 bases and the J segment 8 bases; nucleotides outside the gene matches: 12. Germline CDR1 reads SGDLS; CDR2 reads YYNGEE. This CDR3 has 15 residues. The CDR3 sequence is CASSPREILAATQYF. In DNA, the CDR3 is TGTGCCAGCAGCCCTAGAGAGATACTAGCGGCTACGCAGTATTTT.

This clonotype was picked up a small number of times. The V gene is TRBV12-3 or TRBV12-4, the J gene TRBJ1-1; 8 bases line up with TRBD1. Germline trimming cut 6 bases from V and 5 bases from J; bases unmatched to any gene: 11. CDR3 length equals 15 residues. The CDR3, as DNA: TGTGCCAGCAGACTGGACAGGGAAGACCAAACTGAAGCTTTCTTT. It is translated as CASRLDREDQTEAFF.

This clonotype has a count of ten or more. This chain joins TRBV5-1 and TRBJ2-1, with D perhaps TRBD2 (6 bases). The germline CDR1 and CDR2 sequences are SGHRS and YFSETQ. Trimming took 0 bases from V and 0 from J, leaving 7 bases between them. The CDR3 has 15 amino acids. This CDR3 reads CASSLGSGSYNEQFF. The CDR3 coding sequence is TGCGCCAGCAGCTTGGGTAGCGGCTCCTACAATGAGCAGTTCTTC.

This clonotype was seen at least ten times. The V call is TRBV20-1, the J call TRBJ1-5, with TRBD1 as a possible D gene (5 bases). V lost 6 bases and J 0 bases, leaving 9 bases between the germline ends. This CDR3 spans 13 amino acids. The germline V gene encodes CDR1 DFQATT and CDR2 SNEGSKA (reference sequence). Written as DNA, the CDR3 is TGCAGTGCGAGACAGTATAGCAATCAGCCCCAGCATTTT. Its translation is CSARQYSNQPQHF.

This clonotype was counted ten times or more. This chain connects TRBV25-1 to TRBJ2-2, with a tentative D call TRBD1 (6 bases). Germline V gene data show CDR1 as MGHDK and CDR2 as SYGVNS. Trimming took 10 bases from V and 2 from J, leaving 14 bases between them. This CDR3 has 14 amino acids. CDR3 bases: TGTGCCACACAAGACAGGTCTAACACCGGGGAGCTGTTTTTT. This encodes CATQDRSNTGELFF. The full variable domain, its missing parts supplied by reference TRBV25-1 and TRBJ2-2, is EADIYQTPRYLVIGTGKKITLECSQTMGHDKMYWYQQDPGMELHLIHYSYGVNSTEKGDLSSESTVSRIRTEHFPLTLESARPSHTSQYLCATQDRSNTGELFFGEGSRLTVL.